These 26 T cell receptor beta chains share one sample of origin, sequenced in a study of blood T cell repertoires in COVID-19. Clones were sequenced by immunoSEQ multiplex PCR, and TCRdb holds only the in-frame ones, with some missing. The data show some 170,000 clones, with approximately 87% seen just once and around 13% held by the top ten. The material sequenced was peripheral blood. The receptor source for this set is a woman aged 70-85 years with COVID-19, enrolled during active disease.

J is TRBJ2-3 and V is TRBV7-9, with D perhaps matching TRBD2 (6 bases). The V gene's germline CDR1 is SEHNR and CDR2 FQNEAQ (reference sequence). The CDR3 totals 16 residues. Deletions cut 2 bases from V and 5 bases from J, with 17 bases between. The CDR3 DNA is TGTGCCAGCAGCTTACCTTTACAGCGGGTATTAGATACGCAGTATTTT. Translated: CASSLPLQRVLDTQYF.

The chain carries TRBV28 and TRBJ1-3, with D perhaps matching TRBD1 (6 bases). Germline V lookup: CDR1 MDHEN, CDR2 SYDVKM. Trimming removed 2 bases from V and 2 bases from J, with 10 bases in between. The CDR3 runs to 15 residues. In nucleotides, the CDR3 is TGTGCCAGCAGTTTAAGAGGGACAACTGGAAACACCATATATTTT. This encodes CASSLRGTTGNTIYF.

The genes are TRBV19 and TRBJ2-5, with 10 bases matching TRBD1. The CDR3 has 14 residues. V lost 5 bases and J lost 4; bases outside the gene matches: 4. Germline CDR1 and CDR2: LNHDA and SQIVND (reference sequence). In DNA, the CDR3 is TGTGCCAGTAGTCCCGGACAGGGGGGAGAGACCCAGTACTTC. As protein: CASSPGQGGETQYF.

The chain links TRBV27 to TRBJ1-5; D is uncertain. The V and J ends lost 6 bases and 4 bases respectively, with 10 bases between them. The CDR3 totals 13 residues. Germline V CDR1 and CDR2: MNHEY, SMNVEV (reference sequence). CDR3 protein: CASSLTFNQPQHF. In nucleotides, the CDR3 is TGTGCCAGCAGCTTGACTTTTAATCAGCCCCAGCATTTT.

V usage is TRBV5-1 and J usage is TRBJ2-7; 11 bases are shared with TRBD1. CDR3 length: 16 residues. Germline trimming cut 4 bases from V and 6 bases from J; bases unmatched to any gene: 12. Per germline, CDR1 SGHRS and CDR2 YFSETQ. In nucleotides, the CDR3 is TGCGCCAGCAGCAGGGGACCGGACAGGGGGCCGCGCGAGCAGTACTTC. It is translated as CASSRGPDRGPREQYF.

This clone was detected only once. The J gene is TRBJ1-6, the V gene TRBV9; tentatively, D is TRBD1 (5 bases). The CDR3 runs 13 residues. Germline CDR1 and CDR2: SGDLS and YYNGEE. V was pared by 3 bases and J by 8 bases, with 9 bases between. As DNA, the CDR3 is TGTGCCAGCAGCGGGGGGGACTATTCACCCCTCCACTTT. Its translation: CASSGGDYSPLHF.

The chain combines TRBV6-5 with TRBJ1-2; TRBD1 might be the D (5 bases). Germline V gene lookup returns CDR1 MNHEY and CDR2 SVGAGI. Deletions cut 6 bases from V and 3 bases from J, with 11 bases between. The length of the CDR3 is 13 residues. CDR3 in DNA: TGTGCCAGCAGGGAGTGGGGGGACTATGGCTACACCTTC. Encoded protein: CASREWGDYGYTF.

The CDR3 bases are TGTGCCAGCTCACCAGGGAGCGGGGAGACCCAGTACTTC. Protein: CASSPGSGETQYF. The V gene is TRBV18, the J gene TRBJ2-5, with a possible D match to TRBD2 (6 bases). Germline CDR1 reads KGHSH; CDR2 reads LQKENI. CDR3 length: 13 amino acids. V lost 2 bases and J 5 bases, leaving 9 bases between the germline ends.

The chain uses TRBV30 and TRBJ2-1; TRBD2 matches 8 bases. This CDR3 is 15 amino acids long. V shed 0 bases and J 4 bases; nucleotides not matched to a gene: 5. Germline loops: CDR1 GTSNPN, CDR2 SVGIG (reference sequence). This CDR3 is CAWSVPTSGYNEQFF. Written as DNA, the CDR3 is TGTGCCTGGAGTGTACCAACTAGCGGATACAATGAGCAGTTCTTC.

Here the CDR3 DNA reads TGTGCCAGCTCATCAGGGCTCGGGGGGAACATTCAGTACTTC. Amino acid sequence: CASSSGLGGNIQYF. The chain carries TRBV18 and TRBJ2-4, with 7 nucleotides matching TRBD2. CDR1 and CDR2 (germline): KGHSH, LQKENI. This CDR3 contains 14 residues. The V gene end was trimmed by 5 bases and the J gene end by 7 bases; junction bases not matched to a gene: 8. Full variable domain (rest looked up from reference TRBV18 and TRBJ2-4): NAGVMQNPRHLVRRRGQEARLRCSPMKGHSHVYWYRQLPEEGLKFMVYLQKENIIDESGMPKERFSAEFPKEGPSILRIQQVVRGDSAAYFCASSSGLGGNIQYFGAGTRLSVL.

The chain employs TRBV7-9 and TRBJ1-1; tentatively, D is TRBD1 (5 bases). The CDR3 length is 14 residues. The V gene's germline CDR1 is SEHNR and CDR2 FQNEAQ (reference sequence). Between the trimmed V and J ends, which lost 3 bases and 0 bases, there was a span of 8 bases. The CDR3 is CASSLGLVNTEAFF. In DNA form, the CDR3 reads TGTGCCAGCAGCTTGGGACTAGTGAACACTGAAGCTTTCTTT. Drawing the rest from reference TRBV7-9 and TRBJ1-1, the complete variable domain is DTGVSQNPRHKITKRGQNVTFRCDPISEHNRLYWYRQTLGQGPEFLTYFQNEAQLEKSRLLSDRFSAERPKGSFSTLEIQRTEQGDSAMYLCASSLGLVNTEAFFGQGTRLTVV.

This clone was recorded a few times. The genes are TRBV7-8 and TRBJ2-7; D gene unclear. This CDR3 contains 13 residues. Per germline, CDR1 SGHVS and CDR2 FQNEAQ. Deletions cut 2 bases from V and 3 bases from J, with 8 bases between. CDR3 bases: TGTGCCAGCAGCTTAAGAGGAGTCTACGAGCAGTACTTC. This codes for CASSLRGVYEQYF. The full variable domain, in which reference TRBV7-8 and TRBJ2-7 provide the parts outside the CDR3, is GAGVSQSPRYKVAKRGQDVALRCDPISGHVSLFWYQQALGQGPEFLTYFQNEAQLDKSGLPSDRFFAERPEGSVSTLKIQRTQQEDSAVYLCASSLRGVYEQYFGPGTRLTVT.

This chain uses TRBV28 with TRBJ1-1; possibly TRBD1 for D (6 bases). The V gene's germline CDR1 is MDHEN and CDR2 SYDVKM. The V and J ends lost 6 bases and 11 bases respectively, with 13 bases between them. The CDR3 length is 11 residues. This CDR3 is CASRTRGKAFF. The CDR3 DNA follows: TGTGCCAGCAGAACGAGGGGGAAGGCTTTCTTT.

CDR3 coding DNA: TGTGCCAGCAGCCAATCGGGGGGCAATGAGCAGTTCTTC. Its translation is CASSQSGGNEQFF. The V and J genes are TRBV4-2 and TRBJ2-1, with 7 bases lining up with TRBD2. This CDR3 has 13 amino acids. The germline gives CDR1 LGHNA, CDR2 YNFKEQ. The V and J ends lost 2 bases and 6 bases, in that order; junction bases with no gene match: 1.

The chain joins TRBV11-3 to TRBJ2-2, with TRBD1 matching 9 bases. From germline, CDR1 is SGHNT and CDR2 YENEEA. Unmatched junction bases numbered 11, after V lost 5 bases and J lost 4 bases. The CDR3 length is 17 residues. The CDR3 DNA follows: TGTGCCAGCAGCCACGGGACAGGGTTTGCGGGCACCGGGGAGCTGTTTTTT. Protein product: CASSHGTGFAGTGELFF.

V and J are TRBV19 and TRBJ1-5, with D tentatively TRBD1 (5 bases). V was shortened by 6 bases and J by 6 bases, with 18 bases between the two germline ends. The CDR3 is made up of 15 amino acids. Per germline, CDR1 LNHDA and CDR2 SQIVND (reference sequence). CDR3 bases: TGTGCCAGTAGCCCAACAGGCCTAGTGTTTCAGCCCCAGCATTTT. Protein product: CASSPTGLVFQPQHF.

The chain joins TRBV29-1 to TRBJ2-7; maybe TRBD1 (5 bases). Germline V gene sequence: CDR1 SQVTM, CDR2 ANQGSEA. This CDR3 is 12 amino acids long. Trimming stripped 4 bases from V and 1 base from J, with 8 bases between. CDR3 sequence reads: CSVGQLSYEQYF. In nucleotides, the CDR3 is TGCAGCGTTGGACAGTTATCCTACGAGCAGTACTTC.

This clone was observed a single time. The chain employs TRBV7-2 and TRBJ1-5, with no clear D. Germline CDR1 reads SGHTA; CDR2 reads FQGNSA. The CDR3 is made up of 12 amino acids. V gave up 3 bases and J gave up 5 bases, with 5 bases separating them. CDR3 DNA sequence: TGTGCCAGCAGCTTTCCCTATCAGCCCCAGCATTTT. It encodes CASSFPYQPQHF.

This chain links TRBV11-1 with TRBJ1-1; no reliable D call. The ends were cut back, 8 bases at V and 0 bases at J, with 13 bases in the middle. The CDR3 is 14 residues long. Germline-derived CDR1 and CDR2 are SGHAT and FQDESV (reference sequence). CDR3 region: CASRRGSLNTEAFF. The CDR3 DNA is TGTGCCAGCCGCCGAGGCAGCCTGAACACTGAAGCTTTCTTT. Filled out from reference TRBV11-1 and TRBJ1-1, the complete variable domain reads EAEVAQSPRYKITEKSQAVAFWCDPISGHATLYWYRQILGQGPELLVQFQDESVVDDSQLPKDRFSAERLKGVDSTLKIQPAELGDSAMYLCASRRGSLNTEAFFGQGTRLTVV.

The V and J genes are TRBV28 and TRBJ2-3; TRBD2 agrees at 9 bases. Germline V lookup: CDR1 MDHEN, CDR2 SYDVKM. With 7 bases clipped from V and 7 bases from J, the junction kept 21 bases outside the gene matches. This CDR3 is built from 18 residues. The CDR3 DNA reads as TGTGCCAGCACCTCATCTGGGGCTAGCGGGATCTCCCTTAATACGCAGTATTTT. This sequence encodes CASTSSGASGISLNTQYF.

This clone was seen a single time. This chain joins TRBV5-4 and TRBJ2-5, with D possibly matching TRBD2 (6 bases). This CDR3 spans 14 amino acids. Germline V gives CDR1 SGHNT, CDR2 YYREEE (reference sequence). Trimming stripped 0 bases from V and 7 bases from J, with 13 bases between. CDR3 sequence: CASSLGGGVGTQYF. Here the CDR3 DNA reads TGTGCCAGCAGCTTGGGAGGAGGGGTTGGGACCCAGTACTTC. The full variable domain, its missing parts supplied by reference TRBV5-4 and TRBJ2-5, is ETGVTQSPTHLIKTRGQQVTLRCSSQSGHNTVSWYQQALGQGPQFIFQYYREEENGRGNFPPRFSGLQFPNYSSELNVNALELDDSALYLCASSLGGGVGTQYFGPGTRLLVL.

This sequence joins TRBV7-9 and TRBJ2-6, with 10 nucleotides matching TRBD1. Germline values: CDR1 SEHNR, CDR2 FQNEAQ (reference sequence). The CDR3 sequence is 17 residues long. J lost 2 bases, V lost 3 bases, and 4 bases had no gene match. DNA for the CDR3: TGTGCCAGCAGCTTGGGGACAGGGGTCCCTGGGGCCAACGTCCTGACTTTC. This encodes CASSLGTGVPGANVLTF.

V gene TRBV5-1 combines with J gene TRBJ2-5; no definite D call. CDR3 length equals 14 residues. The V gene's germline CDR1 is SGHRS and CDR2 YFSETQ. V was cut by 4 bases and J by 5 bases, with 15 bases left in between. CDR3 sequence (DNA): TGCGCCAGCAGCGATCCCTCGGGTGCCGAGACCCAGTACTTC. Protein sequence: CASSDPSGAETQYF.

CDR3 region: CASTSASGRDTQYF. The CDR3 nucleotides are TGTGCCAGCACCTCTGCTAGCGGGAGAGATACGCAGTATTTT. The gene calls are TRBV6-5 and TRBJ2-3; 10 bases are shared with TRBD2. Germline V gene data show CDR1 as MNHEY and CDR2 as SVGAGI. The V gene end was trimmed by 7 bases and the J gene end by 5 bases; junction bases not matched to a gene: 6. CDR3 length: 14 residues.

This chain's CDR3 is CASSPKRTLSYEQYF. The CDR3 DNA follows: TGTGCCAGCAGTCCCAAACGGACACTCTCCTACGAGCAGTACTTC. The rearrangement joins TRBV6-2 or TRBV6-3 to TRBJ2-7; D is possibly TRBD1 (5 bases). The germline V gene has CDR1 MNHEY and CDR2 SVGEGT. The CDR3 is 15 amino acids. Trimming left V 5 bases short and J 0 bases short, with 14 bases between.

This clone is a singleton in its sample. The chain has TRBV3-1 (or the pseudogene TRBV3-2) and TRBJ2-1, with 12 bases identical to TRBD2. Trimming removed 4 bases from V and 9 bases from J; junction bases left unmatched: 10. Germline V gene data show CDR1 as LGHDT and CDR2 as YNNKEL (reference sequence). This CDR3 has 16 amino acids. CDR3 coding DNA: TGTGCCAGCAGCCGAAGACTAGCGGGAGAATTAGTTGAGCAGTTCTTC. This gives the protein CASSRRLAGELVEQFF.